The sequence of this TCR beta chain was determined in a study of shared clonotypes between healthy human individuals. Per the germline V gene, CDR1 is GTSNPN and CDR2 is SVGIG (reference sequence). Deletions cut 1 base from V and 3 bases from J, with 6 bases between. This CDR3 contains 12 residues. A few counts support this clone. Other DNA sequences from this sample encode an identical CDR3 as well. The table came from immunoSEQ multiplex PCR; TCRdb's copy has only in-frame clones and leaves some out. The table shows under 1,100,000 clones, with about 75% occurring only once. The V call is TRBV30, the J call TRBJ1-1, with D uncertain. The clonotype originates from a man aged 18 to 29 in good health. The sequencing sample was made of memory CD4+ T cells sorted from blood. The subset here: CD45RA-negative fraction. This CDR3 is CAWSDRDTEAFF. The CDR3 DNA reads as TGTGCCTGGAGTGATAGGGACACTGAAGCTTTCTTT. The complete variable domain, with remaining parts taken from reference TRBV30 and TRBJ1-1, reads SQTIHQWPATLVQPVGSPLSLECTVEGTSNPNLYWYRQAAGRGLQLLFYSVGIGQISSEVPQNLSASRPQDRQFILSSKKLLLSDSGFYLCAWSDRDTEAFFGQGTRLTVV.